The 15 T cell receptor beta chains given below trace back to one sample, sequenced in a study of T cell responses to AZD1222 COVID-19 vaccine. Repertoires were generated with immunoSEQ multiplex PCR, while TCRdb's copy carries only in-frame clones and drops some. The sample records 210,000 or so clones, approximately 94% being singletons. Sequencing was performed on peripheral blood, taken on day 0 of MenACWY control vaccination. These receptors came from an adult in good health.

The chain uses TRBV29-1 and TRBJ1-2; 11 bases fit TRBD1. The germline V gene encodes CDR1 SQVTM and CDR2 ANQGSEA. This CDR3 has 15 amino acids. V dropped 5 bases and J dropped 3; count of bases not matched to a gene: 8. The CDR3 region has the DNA TGCAGCGTTAGCCCGGGACAGGGGGTCGACTATGGCTACACCTTC. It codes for CSVSPGQGVDYGYTF. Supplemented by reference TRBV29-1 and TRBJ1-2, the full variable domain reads SAVISQKPSRDICQRGTSLTIQCQVDSQVTMMFWYRQQPGQSLTLIATANQGSEATYESGFVIDKFPISRPNLTFSTLTVSNMSPEDSSIYLCSVSPGQGVDYGYTFGSGTRLTVV.

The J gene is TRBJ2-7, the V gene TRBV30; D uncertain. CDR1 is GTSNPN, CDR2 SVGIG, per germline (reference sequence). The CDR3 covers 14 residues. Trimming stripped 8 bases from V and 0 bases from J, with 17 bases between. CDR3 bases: TGTGCCCGAAAGGCGGCCGGCAGCTCCTACGAGCAGTACTTC. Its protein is CARKAAGSSYEQYF.

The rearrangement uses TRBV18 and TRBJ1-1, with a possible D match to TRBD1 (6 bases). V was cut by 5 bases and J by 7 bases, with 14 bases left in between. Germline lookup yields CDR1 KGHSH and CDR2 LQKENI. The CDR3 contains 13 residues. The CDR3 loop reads CASSSTGGLEAFF. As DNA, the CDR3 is TGTGCCAGCTCATCCACGGGGGGCCTTGAAGCTTTCTTT.

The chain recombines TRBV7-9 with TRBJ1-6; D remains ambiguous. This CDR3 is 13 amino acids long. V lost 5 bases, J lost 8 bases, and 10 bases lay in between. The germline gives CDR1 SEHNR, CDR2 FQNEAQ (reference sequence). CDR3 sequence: CASSTGGYSPLHF. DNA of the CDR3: TGTGCCAGCAGCACGGGCGGGTATTCACCCCTCCACTTT.

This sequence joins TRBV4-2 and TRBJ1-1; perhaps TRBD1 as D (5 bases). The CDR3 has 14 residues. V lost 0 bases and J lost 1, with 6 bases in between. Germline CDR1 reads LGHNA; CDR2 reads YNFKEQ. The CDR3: CASSQDGANTEAFF. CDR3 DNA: TGTGCCAGCAGCCAAGACGGGGCGAACACTGAAGCTTTCTTT.

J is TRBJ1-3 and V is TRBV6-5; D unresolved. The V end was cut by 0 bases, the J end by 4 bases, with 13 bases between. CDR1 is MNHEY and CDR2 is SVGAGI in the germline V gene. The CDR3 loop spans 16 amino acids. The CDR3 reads CASSYSIAGRGNTIYF. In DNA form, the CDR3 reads TGTGCCAGCAGTTACTCGATCGCTGGACGGGGAAACACCATATATTTT.

The CDR3 loop reads CASGGQSEKLFF. The CDR3 nucleotides are TGTGCCAGTGGGGGACAGAGTGAAAAACTGTTTTTT. The chain couples TRBV19 to TRBJ1-4, with TRBD1 matching over 7 bases. The CDR3 loop spans 12 amino acids. The germline CDR1 and CDR2 sequences are LNHDA and SQIVND (reference sequence). With V trimmed by 8 bases and J by 7 bases, 4 bases remained unmatched. Variable domain in full (rest from reference TRBV19 and TRBJ1-4): DGGITQSPKYLFRKEGQNVTLSCEQNLNHDAMYWYRQDPGQGLRLIYYSQIVNDFQKGDIAEGYSVSREKKESFPLTVTSAQKNPTAFYLCASGGQSEKLFFGSGTQLSVL.

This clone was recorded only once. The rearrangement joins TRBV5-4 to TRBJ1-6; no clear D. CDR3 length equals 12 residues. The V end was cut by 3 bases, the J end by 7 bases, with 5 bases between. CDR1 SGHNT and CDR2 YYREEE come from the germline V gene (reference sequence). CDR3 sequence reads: CASSWPNSPLHF. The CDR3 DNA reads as TGTGCCAGCAGCTGGCCAAATTCACCCCTCCACTTT.

The CDR3 loop is CASATRWGDRGNNEQFF. The DNA of the CDR3 is TGTGCCAGCGCAACTAGATGGGGGGACAGGGGGAACAATGAGCAGTTCTTC. The V and J genes are TRBV13 and TRBJ2-1; 11 nucleotides agree with TRBD1. The trim removed 8 bases at V and 5 bases at J, leaving 14 bases unmatched. Germline V gene data show CDR1 as PRHDT and CDR2 as FYEKMQ (reference sequence). The CDR3 is made up of 17 amino acids.

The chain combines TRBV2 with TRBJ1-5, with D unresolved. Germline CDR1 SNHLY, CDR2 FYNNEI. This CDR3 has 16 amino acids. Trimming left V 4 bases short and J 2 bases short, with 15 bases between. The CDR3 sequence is CASSVGWVEGNQPQHF. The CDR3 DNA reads TGTGCCAGCAGTGTGGGTTGGGTTGAAGGCAATCAGCCCCAGCATTTT.

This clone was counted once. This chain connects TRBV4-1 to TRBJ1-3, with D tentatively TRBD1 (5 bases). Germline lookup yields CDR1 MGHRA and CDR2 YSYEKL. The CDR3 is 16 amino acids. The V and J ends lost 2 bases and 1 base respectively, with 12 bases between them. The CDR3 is CASSQPGRRSGNTIYF. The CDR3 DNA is TGCGCCAGCAGCCAACCGGGACGGAGGTCTGGAAACACCATATATTTT.

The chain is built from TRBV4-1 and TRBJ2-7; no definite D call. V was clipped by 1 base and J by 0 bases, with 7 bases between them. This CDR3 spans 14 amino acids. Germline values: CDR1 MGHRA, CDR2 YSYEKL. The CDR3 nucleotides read TGCGCCAGCAGCCAAGGAGATGTCTCCTACGAGCAGTACTTC. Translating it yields CASSQGDVSYEQYF.

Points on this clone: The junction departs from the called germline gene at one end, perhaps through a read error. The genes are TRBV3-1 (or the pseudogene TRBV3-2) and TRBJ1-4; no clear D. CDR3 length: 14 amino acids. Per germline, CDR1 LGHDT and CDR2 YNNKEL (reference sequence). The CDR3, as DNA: TGTGCCAGCAGTCAAGGGCGTTCTAATGAAAAACTGTTTTTT. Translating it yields CASSQGRSNEKLFF.

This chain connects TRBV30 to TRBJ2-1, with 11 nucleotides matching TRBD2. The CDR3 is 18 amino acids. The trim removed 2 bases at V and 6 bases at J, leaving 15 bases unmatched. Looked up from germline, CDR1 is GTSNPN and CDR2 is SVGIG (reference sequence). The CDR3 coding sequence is TGTGCCTGGAGTCGGACTAGCGGGTCCGCCCAAAGGGGCAATGAGCAGTTCTTC. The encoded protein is CAWSRTSGSAQRGNEQFF.

This CDR3 is CASSPDRSGRNTQYF. As DNA, the CDR3 is TGTGCCAGCAGCCCCGACAGGTCTGGGCGGAATACGCAGTATTTT. The rearrangement links TRBV7-2 to TRBJ2-3; tentative D call: TRBD1 (6 bases). The CDR3 runs 15 residues. CDR1 and CDR2 (germline): SGHTA, FQGNSA. The V end was cut by 5 bases, the J end by 7 bases, with 19 bases between.